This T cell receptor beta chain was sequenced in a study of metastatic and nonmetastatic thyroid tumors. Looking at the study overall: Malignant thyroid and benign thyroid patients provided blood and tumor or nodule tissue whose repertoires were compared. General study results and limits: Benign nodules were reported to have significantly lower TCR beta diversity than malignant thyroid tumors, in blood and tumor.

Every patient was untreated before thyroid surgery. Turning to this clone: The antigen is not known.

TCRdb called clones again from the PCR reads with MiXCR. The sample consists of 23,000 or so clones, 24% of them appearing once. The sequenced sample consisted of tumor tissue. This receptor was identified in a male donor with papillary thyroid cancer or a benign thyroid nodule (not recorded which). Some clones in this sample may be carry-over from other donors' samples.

The CDR3 loop reads CASSYKQRHGGWGYEQYF. Written as DNA, the CDR3 is TGTGCCAGCAGTTACAAGCAACGACATGGAGGATGGGGCTACGAGCAGTACTTC. This rearrangement joins TRBV6-2 or TRBV6-3 to TRBJ2-7, with a tentative D call TRBD2 (5 bases). The germline V and J ends were trimmed by 2 bases and 3 bases, with 23 bases remaining between them. The length of the CDR3 is 18 residues. The V gene's germline CDR1 is MNHEY and CDR2 SVGEGT.